These T cell receptor beta chains were read from a single sample in a study of blood T cell repertoires in COVID-19. Profiled with immunoSEQ multiplex PCR; TCRdb holds only in-frame clones, not every one. The sample lists fewer than 200,000 clones; approximately 86% were seen once. What was sequenced was peripheral blood. These receptors were taken from a man aged 50 to 59 with active or convalescent COVID-19. Each CDR3 is given with its conserved first and last residue. A D gene is named only where the DNA matches it firmly. Size is stated for part of the rows, as once, few or many counts, or as a class when the clone is expanded.

TRBJ2-3 - TRBV7-9 TRBD2 TGTGCCAGCAGCCCCAGCGGGGAACCCACAGATACGCAGTATTTT CASSPSGEPTDTQYF
TRBJ2-4 - TRBV30 TRBD1 TGTGCCTGGAGGGGGGACAGACTAGCCAAAAACATTCAGTACTTC CAWRGDRLAKNIQYF
TRBJ1-5 - TRBV2 - TGTGCCAGCAGTGAATCCCCTAATAGCAATCAGCCCCAGCATTTT CASSESPNSNQPQHF
TRBJ1-4 - TRBV19 TRBD1 TGTGCCAGTAAGCTGACAGGGGGACGGGAAAAACTGTTTTTT CASKLTGGREKLFF
TRBJ2-1 - TRBV7-7 - TGTGCCAGCAGCTTGACCGGGCTAGCAGACTACAATGAGCAGTTCTTC CASSLTGLADYNEQFF
TRBJ2-5 once TRBV7-7 TRBD2 TGTGCCAGCAGCTTAAGTGTAGCGGGAGCTACCCAGTACTTC CASSLSVAGATQYF
TRBJ1-2 - TRBV5-4 - TGTGCCAGCAGCTTGGCCGTGGAGATGGGACAACTATATGGCTACACCTTC CASSLAVEMGQLYGYTF
TRBJ2-7 - TRBV5-6 TRBD1 TGTGCCAGCAGCCGGAACCCTGGACAGGTATCCTACGAGCAGTACTTC CASSRNPGQVSYEQYF
TRBJ1-1 - TRBV19 - TGTGCCAGTAGTACAGAGCAGGGAAACACTGAAGCTTTCTTT CASSTEQGNTEAFF
TRBJ1-5 - TRBV21-1 - TGTGCCAGCAGTTTCGGGACAGGGGTCAATAGCAATCAGCCCCAGCATTTT CASSFGTGVNSNQPQHF
TRBJ1-2 once TRBV27 - TGTGCCAGCAGTCCCCATGGGGGCGGAGATGGCTACACCTTC CASSPHGGGDGYTF
TRBJ2-2 many TRBV4-1 - TGCGCCAGCAGCCAAGATGGGCAGGGGCGAACCGGGGAGCTGTTTTTT CASSQDGQGRTGELFF
TRBJ1-1 - TRBV19 TRBD1 TGTGCCAGTAGTTCCCGGGGACAGGCCAACACTGAAGCTTTCTTT CASSSRGQANTEAFF
TRBJ2-7 - TRBV15 - TGTGCCACCAGCAGAGATACGGGTTACGAGCAGTACTTC CATSRDTGYEQYF
TRBJ1-1 once TRBV2 - TGTGCCAGCAAAGAGAATCCCATGAACACTGAAGCTTTCTTT CASKENPMNTEAFF